This TCR beta chain was found in a study of T cells expressing NK-cell markers. For the study at large: The study drew TCR beta repertoires from sorted CD3+CD56+NKG2C+, CD3+CD56+NKG2C- and CD3+CD56-NKG2C+ T cells. Most of the eight sequenced donors were classified as HCMV-seropositive, and one was classified as seronegative.

Study outcomes and limitations: In several donors, dominant CD3+CD56+NKG2C+ clonotypes ranked among the top 10 CD8+ clonotypes.

Reanalyzing the 5' RACE reads, TCRdb keeps one entry per CDR3 protein, without DNA. This sample's clone table lists 200,000 to 300,000 distinct CDR3 sequences. With regard to this clonotype: No antigen is known for it.

The origin of this receptor is a woman between 18 and 70 years old in good health. The sequencing sample was made of blood T cells: a sorted CD56 or NKG2C T cell subset, CD4+ or CD8+ T cells, or bulk PBMC T cells (not recorded which).

CDR3 in amino acids: CSASRLAVAKNIQYF. This chain connects TRBV20-1 to TRBJ2-4; TCRdb reports TRBD2, a call that lacks DNA to check it against. The germline CDR1 and CDR2 sequences are DFQATT and SNEGSKA (reference sequence). The CDR3 extends over 15 amino acids.